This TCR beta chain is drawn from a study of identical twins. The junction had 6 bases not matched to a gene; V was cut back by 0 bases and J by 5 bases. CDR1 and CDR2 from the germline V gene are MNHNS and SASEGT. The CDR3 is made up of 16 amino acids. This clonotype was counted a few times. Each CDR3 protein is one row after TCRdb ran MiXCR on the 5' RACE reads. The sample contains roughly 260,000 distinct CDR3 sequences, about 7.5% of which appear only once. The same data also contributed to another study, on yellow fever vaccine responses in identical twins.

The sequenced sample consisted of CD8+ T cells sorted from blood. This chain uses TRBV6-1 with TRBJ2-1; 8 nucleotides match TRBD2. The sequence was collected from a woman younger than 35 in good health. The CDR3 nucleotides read TGTGCCAGCAGTGAAGCGCTGAGCGGGAGAGACAATGAGCAGTTCTTC. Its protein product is CASSEALSGRDNEQFF.